Here is one TCR beta chain with its context. These data come from a study of Tregs in tolerant kidney transplant recipients. Sequenced by immunoSEQ multiplex PCR; TCRdb stores in-frame clones only, minus some. The sample records about 110,000 clones, roughly 89% being singletons. The TCR was taken from a human donor who received a combined kidney and bone marrow transplant. The starting material was CD4+ T cells from blood, obtained before the transplant.

CDR3 loop: CASSQGPSLQSYEQYF. CDR3 nucleotide sequence: TGCGCCAGCAGTCAGGGGCCATCCCTTCAATCCTACGAGCAGTACTTC. The rearrangement uses TRBV5-1 and TRBJ2-7; maybe TRBD1 (6 bases). From germline, CDR1 is SGHRS and CDR2 YFSETQ. This CDR3 spans 16 amino acids. V was trimmed by 5 bases and J by 1 base, leaving 19 bases between them. Supplemented by reference TRBV5-1 and TRBJ2-7, the full variable domain reads KAGVTQTPRYLIKTRGQQVTLSCSPISGHRSVSWYQQTPGQGLQFLFEYFSETQRNKGNFPGRFSGRQFSNSRSEMNVSTLELGDSALYLCASSQGPSLQSYEQYFGPGTRLTVT.